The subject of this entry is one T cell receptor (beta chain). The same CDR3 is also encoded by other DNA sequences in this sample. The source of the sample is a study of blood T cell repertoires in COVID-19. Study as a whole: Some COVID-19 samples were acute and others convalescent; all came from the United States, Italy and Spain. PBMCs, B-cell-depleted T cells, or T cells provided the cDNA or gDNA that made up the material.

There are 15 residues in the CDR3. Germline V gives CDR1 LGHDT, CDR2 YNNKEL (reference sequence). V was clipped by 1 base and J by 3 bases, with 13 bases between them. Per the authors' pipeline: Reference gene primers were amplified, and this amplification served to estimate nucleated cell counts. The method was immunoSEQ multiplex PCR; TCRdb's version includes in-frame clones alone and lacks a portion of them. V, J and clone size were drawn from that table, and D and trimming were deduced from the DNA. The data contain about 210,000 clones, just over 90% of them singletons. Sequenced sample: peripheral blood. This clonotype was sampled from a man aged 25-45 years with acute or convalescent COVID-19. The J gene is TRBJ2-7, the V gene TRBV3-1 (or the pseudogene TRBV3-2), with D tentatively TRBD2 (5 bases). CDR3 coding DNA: TGTGCCAGCAGCCAAGGCCCTGGCGGAGGCTACGAGCAGTACTTC. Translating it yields CASSQGPGGGYEQYF.